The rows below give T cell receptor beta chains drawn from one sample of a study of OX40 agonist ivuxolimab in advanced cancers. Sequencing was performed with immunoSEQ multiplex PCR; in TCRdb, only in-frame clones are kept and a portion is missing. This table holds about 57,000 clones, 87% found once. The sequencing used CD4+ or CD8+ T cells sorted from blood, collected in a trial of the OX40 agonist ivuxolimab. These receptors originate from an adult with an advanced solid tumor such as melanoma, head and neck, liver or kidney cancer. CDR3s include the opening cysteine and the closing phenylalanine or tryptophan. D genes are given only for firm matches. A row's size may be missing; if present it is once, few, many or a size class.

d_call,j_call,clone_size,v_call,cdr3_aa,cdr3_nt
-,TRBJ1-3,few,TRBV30,CAWIPGRGLALGSGNTIYF,TGTGCCTGGATCCCGGGAAGGGGACTGGCCCTGGGCTCTGGAAACACCATATATTTT
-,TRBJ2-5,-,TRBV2,CASSDWVEETQYF,TGTGCCAGCAGTGACTGGGTGGAGGAGACCCAGTACTTC
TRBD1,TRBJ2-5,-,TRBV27,CASRTGGWETQYF,TGTGCCAGCAGGACAGGGGGCTGGGAGACCCAGTACTTC
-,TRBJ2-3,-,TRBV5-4,CASSGGGMNTDTQYF,TGTGCCAGCAGCGGAGGGGGGATGAACACAGATACGCAGTATTTT
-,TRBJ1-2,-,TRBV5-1,CASSLGGDNYGYTF,TGCGCCAGCAGCTTGGGCGGCGATAACTATGGCTACACCTTC
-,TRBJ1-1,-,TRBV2,CASSQAPNTEAFF,TGTGCCAGCAGCCAGGCCCCGAACACTGAAGCTTTCTTT
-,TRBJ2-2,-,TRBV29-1,CSATGYTGELFF,TGCAGCGCCACAGGGTACACCGGGGAGCTGTTTTTT
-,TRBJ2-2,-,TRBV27,CASSLYRGETGELFF,TGTGCCAGCAGTTTGTATAGGGGGGAGACCGGGGAGCTGTTTTTT
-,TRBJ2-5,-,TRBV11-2,CASSRDGQETQYF,TGTGCCAGCAGCCGGGACGGCCAAGAGACCCAGTACTTC
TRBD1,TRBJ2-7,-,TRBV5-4,CASSWDRTIPYEQYF,TGTGCCAGCAGCTGGGACAGGACAATTCCCTACGAGCAGTACTTC
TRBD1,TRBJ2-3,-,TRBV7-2,CASSPQGAADTQYF,TGTGCCAGCAGCCCACAGGGGGCTGCAGATACGCAGTATTTT
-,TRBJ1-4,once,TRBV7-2,CASSLEGTRNEKLFF,TGTGCCAGCAGCTTAGAAGGGACGAGGAATGAAAAACTGTTTTTT
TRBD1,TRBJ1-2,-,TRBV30,CAWTPFYRGRYIGYTF,TGTGCCTGGACCCCTTTCTACAGGGGGAGGTACATCGGCTACACCTTC
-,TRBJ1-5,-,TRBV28,CASSQDILFRRSNQPQHF,TGTGCCAGCAGTCAGGACATCCTTTTCAGGAGAAGCAATCAGCCCCAGCATTTT
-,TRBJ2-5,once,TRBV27,CASSLFQRETQYF,TGTGCCAGCAGTTTATTCCAGCGGGAGACCCAGTACTTC
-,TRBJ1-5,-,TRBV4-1,CASSQDGQGQQPQHF,TGCGCCAGCAGCCAAGATGGCCAGGGCCAACAGCCCCAGCATTTT
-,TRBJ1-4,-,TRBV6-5,CASSYMGGEGEKLFF,TGTGCCAGCAGTTACATGGGGGGCGAGGGAGAAAAACTGTTTTTT
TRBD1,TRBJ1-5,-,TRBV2,CASDRGLQPQHF,TGTGCCAGCGACAGGGGCCTCCAGCCCCAGCATTTT
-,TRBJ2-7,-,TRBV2,CASSEDGSYEQYF,TGTGCCAGCAGTGAAGACGGCTCCTACGAGCAGTACTTC
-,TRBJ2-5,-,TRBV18,CASSPRAAPGETQYF,TGTGCCAGCTCACCACGCGCGGCACCCGGCGAGACCCAGTACTTC
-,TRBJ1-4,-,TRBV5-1,CASRGAPTNEKLFF,TGCGCCAGCAGGGGCGCCCCTACTAATGAAAAACTGTTTTTT
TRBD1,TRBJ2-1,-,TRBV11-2,CASSLDSRTGAYNEQFF,TGTGCCAGCAGCTTAGACTCCAGGACAGGGGCCTACAATGAGCAGTTCTTC
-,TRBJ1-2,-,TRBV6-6,CASSPRGPSDGYTF,TGTGCCAGCAGTCCTCGGGGACCCTCAGATGGCTACACCTTC
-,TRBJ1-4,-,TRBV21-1,CAKLSGGNEKLFF,TGTGCCAAGTTGTCAGGGGGAAATGAAAAACTGTTTTTT
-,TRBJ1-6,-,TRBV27,CASSFDGFPYNSPLHF,TGTGCCAGCAGTTTTGACGGTTTCCCCTATAATTCACCCCTCCACTTT
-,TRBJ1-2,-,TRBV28,CASSWRNYGYTF,TGTGCCAGCAGCTGGAGGAACTATGGCTACACCTTC
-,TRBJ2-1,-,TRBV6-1,CASSDHRWNYNEQFF,TGTGCCAGCAGTGACCACAGGTGGAATTACAATGAGCAGTTCTTC
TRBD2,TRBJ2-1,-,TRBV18,CASSPSGGQSYNEQFF,TGTGCCAGCTCACCTAGCGGGGGGCAGTCCTACAATGAGCAGTTCTTC
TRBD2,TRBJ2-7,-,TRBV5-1,CASSLAGSGIPYEQYF,TGCGCCAGCAGCTTGGCGGGTAGCGGGATTCCCTACGAGCAGTACTTC
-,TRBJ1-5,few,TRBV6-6,CASSPDSNQPQHF,TGTGCCAGCAGTCCCGATAGCAATCAGCCCCAGCATTTT
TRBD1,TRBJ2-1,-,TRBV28,CASSTIGGTGPYNEQFF,TGTGCCAGCAGTACTATAGGGGGGACAGGTCCTTACAATGAGCAGTTCTTC
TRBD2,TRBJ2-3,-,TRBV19,CASTSGRVYVDTQYF,TGTGCCAGTACTAGCGGGAGAGTCTACGTAGATACGCAGTATTTT
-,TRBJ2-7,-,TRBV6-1,CASSVEGPSYEQYF,TGTGCCAGCAGTGTAGAGGGGCCCTCCTACGAGCAGTACTTC
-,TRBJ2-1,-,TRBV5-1,CASSLAAGLGNEQFF,TGCGCCAGCAGCTTGGCCGCGGGACTGGGGAATGAGCAGTTCTTC
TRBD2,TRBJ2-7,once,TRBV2,CASSEAPLAGGYEQYF,TGTGCCAGCAGTGAAGCCCCTCTAGCGGGAGGGTACGAGCAGTACTTC
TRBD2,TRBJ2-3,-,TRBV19,CARRPAGRGDFSTDTQYF,TGTGCCAGAAGGCCGGCAGGACGGGGGGACTTTAGCACAGATACGCAGTATTTT
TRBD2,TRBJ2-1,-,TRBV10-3,CAISGTSGHSYNEQFF,TGTGCCATCAGTGGGACTAGCGGCCACTCCTACAATGAGCAGTTCTTC
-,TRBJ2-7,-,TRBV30,CAWGLKNYEQYF,TGTGCCTGGGGACTAAAGAACTACGAGCAGTACTTC
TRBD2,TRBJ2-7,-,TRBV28,CASSYSGSSYEQYF,TGTGCCAGCAGCTACAGCGGGAGCTCCTACGAGCAGTACTTC
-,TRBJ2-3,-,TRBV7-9,CASSLVDGWGSTDTQYF,TGTGCCAGCAGCTTAGTTGACGGGTGGGGGAGCACAGATACGCAGTATTTT
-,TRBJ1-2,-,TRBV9,CASSVSPSGGYTF,TGTGCCAGCAGCGTATCCCCCTCTGGTGGCTACACCTTC
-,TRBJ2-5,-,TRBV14,CASSQEWKETQYF,TGTGCCAGCAGCCAAGAATGGAAAGAGACCCAGTACTTC
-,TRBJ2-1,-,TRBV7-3,CASSLTGGAPAREQFF,TGTGCCAGCAGCTTAACAGGGGGGGCCCCAGCGAGGGAGCAGTTCTTC
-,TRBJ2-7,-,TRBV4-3,CASSQVAAAPAYEQYF,TGCGCCAGCAGCCAAGTGGCGGCGGCACCGGCCTACGAGCAGTACTTC
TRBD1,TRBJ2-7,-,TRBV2,CASSPGQSSYEQYF,TGTGCCAGCAGCCCGGGACAGAGCTCCTACGAGCAGTACTTC
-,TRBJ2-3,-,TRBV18,CASSAIAQPRGDTQYF,TGTGCCAGCTCAGCGATAGCGCAACCTAGGGGGGATACGCAGTATTTT
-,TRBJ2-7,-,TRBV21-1,CASIIGGPEREQYF,TGTGCCAGCATCATAGGAGGCCCAGAACGCGAGCAGTACTTC
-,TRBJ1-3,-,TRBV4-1,CASSLRGAFSGNTIYF,TGCGCCAGCAGCCTAAGAGGCGCATTCTCTGGAAACACCATATATTTT
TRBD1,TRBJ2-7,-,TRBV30,CAWTIPGQPWGEQYF,TGTGCCTGGACCATTCCGGGACAGCCCTGGGGCGAGCAGTACTTC
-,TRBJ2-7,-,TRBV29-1,CSGGAREIQGVNLPTMREIYEQYF,TGCAGCGGAGGGGCCAGAGAGATACAGGGGGTTAACCTCCCGACTATGCGGGAGATCTACGAGCAGTACTTC
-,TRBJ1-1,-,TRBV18,CASSPLATMNTEAFF,TGTGCCAGCTCACCACTCGCGACCATGAACACTGAAGCTTTCTTT
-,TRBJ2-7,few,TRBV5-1,CASSLAPATSYEQYF,TGCGCCAGCAGCTTGGCTCCAGCCACCTCCTACGAGCAGTACTTC
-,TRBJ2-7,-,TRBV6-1,CASTPGHSGGYEQYF,TGTGCCAGCACCCCTGGACACAGCGGAGGCTACGAGCAGTACTTC